This T cell receptor (beta chain) came from a study of T cell responses to AZD1222 COVID-19 vaccine. TCRdb's table, derived via immunoSEQ multiplex PCR, lists solely in-frame clones and lacks some. The sample has more than 95,000 clones; over 90% are singletons. Note on this clone: Its antigen remains unknown.

Trimming removed 4 bases from V and 5 bases from J; junction bases left unmatched: 5. Germline V lookup: CDR1 MNHEY, CDR2 SVGAGI. The CDR3 spans 13 residues. Overall study findings and caveats: White British donors predominated, females outnumbered males, and clonal diversity was possibly underestimated. Among vaccine-associated CD4 TCRs, coverage spanned spike, with dominance at 160-218 and 743-854.

The origin of this receptor is an adult in good health. The input for sequencing was peripheral blood, taken on day 0 of AZD1222 vaccination. This chain uses TRBV6-5 with TRBJ2-7, with TRBD2 matching 7 bases. The CDR3 spells CASSWGGTDEQYF. The CDR3 coding sequence is TGTGCCAGCAGTTGGGGGGGGACTGACGAGCAGTACTTC.